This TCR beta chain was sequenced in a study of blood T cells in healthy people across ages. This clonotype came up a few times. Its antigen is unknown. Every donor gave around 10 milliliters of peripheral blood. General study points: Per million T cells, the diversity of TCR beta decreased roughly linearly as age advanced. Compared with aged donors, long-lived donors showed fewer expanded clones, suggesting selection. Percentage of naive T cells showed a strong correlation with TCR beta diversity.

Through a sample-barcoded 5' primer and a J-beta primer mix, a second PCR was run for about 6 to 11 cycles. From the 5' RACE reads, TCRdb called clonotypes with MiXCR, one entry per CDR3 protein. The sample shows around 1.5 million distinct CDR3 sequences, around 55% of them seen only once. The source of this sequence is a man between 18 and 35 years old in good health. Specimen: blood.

CDR3 sequence: CSVTRTGTYEQYF. As DNA, the CDR3 is TGCAGCGTTACCAGGACAGGGACCTACGAGCAGTACTTC. The V gene is TRBV29-1, the J gene TRBJ2-4; 8 nucleotides line up with TRBD1. The tail of the sequence fits TRBJ2-7 better, so the J call may be wrong. The CDR3 spans 13 residues. CDR1 and CDR2 from the germline V gene are SQVTM and ANQGSEA.